This T cell receptor beta chain was sequenced for a study of blood T cells in healthy people across ages. Per sample, no less than 5 micrograms of total RNA were extracted. The V end was cut by 5 bases, the J end by 7 bases, with 12 bases between. The V gene's germline CDR1 is SGHTA and CDR2 FQGNSA. The CDR3 runs 13 residues. It was with a sample-barcoded 5' primer and a J-beta primer mix that a second PCR of about 6 to 12 cycles was run. TCRdb independently ran MiXCR on the 5' RACE reads; one entry per CDR3 protein. Found here are hundreds of thousands of distinct CDR3 sequences, about 24% of them singletons; the top ten hold roughly 9%. These data were also reused for a study on T cells of mothers and their children. Per that study: cDNA was made from all extracted RNA, about 1.4 ug per 15 ul.

The receptor was isolated from a boy younger than 18 in good health. The V gene is TRBV7-2, the J gene TRBJ2-1; D gene ambiguous. Input material: blood. The CDR3 nucleotides read TGTGCCAGCAGCCCACGATTCGAGAATGAGCAGTTCTTC. Its translation: CASSPRFENEQFF. Looking up the rest from reference TRBV7-2 and TRBJ2-1 gives the full variable domain: GAGVSQSPSNKVTEKGKDVELRCDPISGHTALYWYRQSLGQGLEFLIYFQGNSAPDKSGLPSDRFSAERTGGSVSTLTIQRTQQEDSAVYLCASSPRFENEQFFGPGTRLTVL.